Following are 16 T cell receptor beta chains from one sample sequenced in a study of blood T cell repertoires in COVID-19. The repertoire was sequenced with immunoSEQ multiplex PCR; TCRdb's copy has only in-frame clones and lacks some. This table holds more than 200,000 clones, more than 75% found once. The specimen sequenced was PBMCs or T cells enriched from blood (not recorded which). The source is a man aged 35 to 55 who had recovered from COVID-19.

CDR3 sequence: CASSPRDRGNYGYTF. The DNA for the CDR3 is TGTGCCAGCAGTCCAAGGGACAGGGGAAACTATGGCTACACCTTC. The V and J genes are TRBV27 and TRBJ1-2; 10 nucleotides align to TRBD1. The germline V gene encodes CDR1 MNHEY and CDR2 SMNVEV (reference sequence). V was clipped by 5 bases and J by 2 bases; unmatched bases: 5. This CDR3 comprises 15 residues.

This clone was counted only a few times. The gene calls are TRBV5-1 and TRBJ1-6; D is perhaps TRBD1 (6 bases). The CDR3 runs 18 residues. Germline CDR1 reads SGHRS; CDR2 reads YFSETQ. The V end lost 3 bases, the J end lost 5 bases, and 21 bases lay between the germline ends. The CDR3 region is CASSSLEHDRKNNSPLHF. As DNA, the CDR3 is TGCGCCAGCAGCTCCCTAGAACACGACAGGAAGAATAATTCACCCCTCCACTTT.

This clone was counted only a few times. The chain has TRBV27 and TRBJ1-4; TRBD1 might be the D (5 bases). Trimming shortened V by 1 base and J by 6 bases, and 9 bases separated the two germline ends. Looked up from germline, CDR1 is MNHEY and CDR2 is SMNVEV (reference sequence). This CDR3 contains 14 residues. CDR3: CASSLFGGYEKLFF. CDR3 sequence (DNA): TGTGCCAGCAGTTTATTCGGGGGTTATGAAAAACTGTTTTTT.

V usage is TRBV29-1 and J usage is TRBJ2-1, with 9 bases matching TRBD1. This CDR3 comprises 13 residues. Germline loops: CDR1 SQVTM, CDR2 ANQGSEA. The CDR3 DNA reads TGCAGTGCCACAGGGGGCGCCTACAATGAGCAGTTCTTC. This codes for CSATGGAYNEQFF.

CDR3 sequence (DNA): TGTGCCAGCGGACCGGGACAGAACACTGAAGCTTTCTTT. Its translation: CASGPGQNTEAFF. The chain uses TRBV7-2 and TRBJ1-1; tentative D call: TRBD1 (6 bases). V was shortened by 8 bases and J by 1 base, with 11 bases between the two germline ends. Germline V gene sequence: CDR1 SGHTA, CDR2 FQGNSA. The CDR3 covers 13 residues.

This sequence joins TRBV9 and TRBJ1-2, with D hard to call. The ends were cut back, 4 bases at V and 1 base at J, with 8 bases in the middle. Per germline, CDR1 SGDLS and CDR2 YYNGEE. The CDR3 is made up of 13 amino acids. This CDR3 reads CASSSGINYGYTF. The CDR3 DNA reads as TGTGCCAGCAGCTCAGGAATTAACTATGGCTACACCTTC.

The chain links TRBV5-4 to TRBJ1-3; perhaps TRBD1 as D (5 bases). Germline loops: CDR1 SGHNT, CDR2 YYREEE (reference sequence). V lost 4 bases and J lost 2, with 10 bases in between. CDR3 length: 14 residues. As DNA, the CDR3 is TGTGCCAGCAGCGCTGACAGCACTGGAAACACCATATATTTT. This gives the protein CASSADSTGNTIYF.

This clone showed up just a few times. V and J are TRBV27 and TRBJ2-5, with D possibly being TRBD2 (5 bases). The germline V and J ends were trimmed by 2 bases and 1 base, with 11 bases remaining between them. The germline gives CDR1 MNHEY, CDR2 SMNVEV (reference sequence). This CDR3 has 15 residues. The CDR3 bases are TGTGCCAGCAGTTTAGGGCGGGCACGCCAAGAGACCCAGTACTTC. Translation: CASSLGRARQETQYF.

The V call is TRBV10-3, the J call TRBJ2-7; 8 bases are shared with TRBD1. Trimming cost V 3 bases and J 0 bases; bases outside gene matches: 1. The germline CDR1 and CDR2 sequences are ENHRY and SYGVKD. The CDR3 has 14 amino acids. CDR3 loop: CAISDQGASYEQYF. The CDR3, as DNA: TGTGCCATCAGTGATCAGGGGGCCTCCTACGAGCAGTACTTC.

This sequence joins TRBV3-1 (or the pseudogene TRBV3-2) and TRBJ2-3; 9 nucleotides align to TRBD2. CDR1 and CDR2 (germline): LGHDT, YNNKEL (reference sequence). The V gene end was trimmed by 0 bases and the J gene end by 6 bases; junction bases not matched to a gene: 7. CDR3 size: 16 residues. In DNA, the CDR3 is TGTGCCAGCAGCCAAGAGGCTAGCGGGAAATGGGATACGCAGTATTTT. Translated: CASSQEASGKWDTQYF.

The CDR3 loop reads CASREGTGAETQYF. The CDR3 DNA follows: TGTGCCAGCAGAGAGGGGACAGGGGCGGAGACCCAGTACTTC. J is TRBJ2-5 and V is TRBV2, with TRBD1 matching 10 bases. The V segment lost 6 bases and the J segment 5 bases; nucleotides outside the gene matches: 6. This CDR3 comprises 14 residues. Germline V lookup: CDR1 SNHLY, CDR2 FYNNEI.

The chain links TRBV19 to TRBJ1-1; 9 bases align to TRBD1. The trim removed 5 bases at V and 5 bases at J, leaving 9 bases unmatched. The CDR3 consists of 15 residues. In germline, CDR1 is LNHDA, CDR2 SQIVND (reference sequence). The CDR3 DNA reads as TGTGCCAGTAGTCTCCGACAGGGGGATAGAACTGAAGCTTTCTTT. This codes for CASSLRQGDRTEAFF.

This chain connects TRBV28 to TRBJ2-4; D possibly corresponds to TRBD1 (6 bases). CDR3 size: 16 residues. V was clipped by 5 bases and J by 0 bases, with 14 bases between them. Germline V CDR1 and CDR2: MDHEN, SYDVKM. CDR3 sequence reads: CASSAQGNLAKNIQYF. CDR3 sequence (DNA): TGTGCCAGCAGTGCCCAGGGGAACTTAGCCAAAAACATTCAGTACTTC.

In this sample, this clone turned up once. The rearrangement joins TRBV14 to TRBJ2-7; no firm D call. The CDR3 loop spans 14 amino acids. Trimming stripped 1 base from V and 3 bases from J, with 10 bases between. Germline lookup yields CDR1 SGHDN and CDR2 FVKESK. The CDR3 region is CASSQGRLNYEQYF. For the CDR3, the DNA is TGTGCCAGCAGCCAAGGCAGATTAAACTACGAGCAGTACTTC.

The chain recombines TRBV10-3 with TRBJ2-3; no clear D. This CDR3 spans 15 amino acids. Per the germline V gene, CDR1 is ENHRY and CDR2 is SYGVKD. The germline V and J ends were trimmed by 7 bases and 0 bases, with 14 bases remaining between them. The DNA for the CDR3 is TGTGCCATCAAACCCGCTACCACTAGCACAGATACGCAGTATTTT. Translating it yields CAIKPATTSTDTQYF.

A single count supports this clone. This chain uses TRBV19 with TRBJ2-1, with TRBD2 matching 9 bases. This CDR3 is built from 15 residues. After removal of 7 bases from V and 4 bases from J, the junction contained 8 bases not matched to a gene. Germline V gene lookup returns CDR1 LNHDA and CDR2 SQIVND (reference sequence). The CDR3 sequence: CASTRAGGPYNEQFF. The CDR3 region has the DNA TGTGCCAGTACTCGAGCGGGAGGCCCTTACAATGAGCAGTTCTTC.